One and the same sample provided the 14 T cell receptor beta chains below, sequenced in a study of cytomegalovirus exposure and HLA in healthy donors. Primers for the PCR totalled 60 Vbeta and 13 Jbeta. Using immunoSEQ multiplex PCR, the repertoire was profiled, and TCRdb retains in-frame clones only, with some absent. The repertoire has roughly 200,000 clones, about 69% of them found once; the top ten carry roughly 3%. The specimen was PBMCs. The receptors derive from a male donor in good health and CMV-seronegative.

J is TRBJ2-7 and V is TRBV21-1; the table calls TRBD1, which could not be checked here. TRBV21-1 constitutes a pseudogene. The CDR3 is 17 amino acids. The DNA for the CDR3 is TGTGCCAGCAGCAAGGCCACGCCCGGACAGGGGCGGAAAGTGCAGTACTTC. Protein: CASSKATPGQGRKVQYF.

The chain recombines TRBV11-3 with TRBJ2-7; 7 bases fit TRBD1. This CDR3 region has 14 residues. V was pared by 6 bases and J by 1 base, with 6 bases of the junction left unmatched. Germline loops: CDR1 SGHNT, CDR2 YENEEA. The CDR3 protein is CASSSTGRSYEQYF. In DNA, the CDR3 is TGTGCCAGCAGTTCGACAGGGCGGTCCTACGAGCAGTACTTC.

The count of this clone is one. The CDR3 region is CASRIQRYTDTQYF. CDR3 bases: TGTGCCAGCAGAATCCAGCGCTACACAGATACGCAGTATTTT. V gene TRBV6-5 combines with J gene TRBJ2-3; D is undetermined. This CDR3 spans 14 amino acids. Per the germline V gene, CDR1 is MNHEY and CDR2 is SVGAGI. With 6 bases removed from V and 2 bases from J, the gap between germline ends came to 12 bases.

CDR3 bases: TGCGCCAGCAGCTTGGAGGGACAGGCTTATAACTATGGCTACACCTTC. Residues: CASSLEGQAYNYGYTF. This sequence joins TRBV5-1 and TRBJ1-2, with 8 bases matching TRBD1. Germline CDR1 reads SGHRS; CDR2 reads YFSETQ. The CDR3 has 16 amino acids. The J segment lost 1 base and the V segment lost 0 bases, leaving 5 bases of the junction unmatched. The variable domain in full, with the rest retrieved from reference TRBV5-1 and TRBJ1-2, is KAGVTQTPRYLIKTRGQQVTLSCSPISGHRSVSWYQQTPGQGLQFLFEYFSETQRNKGNFPGRFSGRQFSNSRSEMNVSTLELGDSALYLCASSLEGQAYNYGYTFGSGTRLTVV.

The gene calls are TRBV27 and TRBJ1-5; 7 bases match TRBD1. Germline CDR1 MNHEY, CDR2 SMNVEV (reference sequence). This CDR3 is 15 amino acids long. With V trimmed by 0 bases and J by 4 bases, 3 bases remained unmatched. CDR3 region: CASSLSQDRNQPQHF. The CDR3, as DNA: TGTGCCAGCAGTTTATCTCAGGACAGGAATCAGCCCCAGCATTTT.

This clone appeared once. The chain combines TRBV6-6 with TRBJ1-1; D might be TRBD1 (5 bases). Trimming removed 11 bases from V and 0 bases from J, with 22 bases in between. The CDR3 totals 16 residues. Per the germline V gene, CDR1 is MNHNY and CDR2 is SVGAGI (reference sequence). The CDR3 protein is CASPGAGGTMNTEAFF. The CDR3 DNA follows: TGTGCCTCCCCCGGGGCGGGGGGGACCATGAACACTGAAGCTTTCTTT.

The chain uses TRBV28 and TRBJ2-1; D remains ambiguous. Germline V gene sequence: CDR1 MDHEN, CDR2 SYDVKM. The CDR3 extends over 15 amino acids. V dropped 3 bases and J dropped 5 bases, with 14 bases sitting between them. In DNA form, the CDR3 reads TGTGCCAGCAGTTTGTTCTTTGCGGAGAACAATGAGCAGTTCTTC. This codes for CASSLFFAENNEQFF.

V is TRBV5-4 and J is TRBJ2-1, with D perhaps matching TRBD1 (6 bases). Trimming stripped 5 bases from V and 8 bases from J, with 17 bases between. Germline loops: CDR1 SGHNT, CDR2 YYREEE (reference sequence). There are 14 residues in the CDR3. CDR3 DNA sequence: TGTGCCAGCAGTTCAGGGGAGTCTCCCTATGAGCAGTTCTTC. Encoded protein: CASSSGESPYEQFF.

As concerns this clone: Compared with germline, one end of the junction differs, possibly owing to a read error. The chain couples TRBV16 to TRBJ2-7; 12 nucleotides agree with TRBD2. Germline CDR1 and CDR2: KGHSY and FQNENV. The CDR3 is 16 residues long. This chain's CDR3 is CASSPNPGTSGSPLPF. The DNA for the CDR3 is TGTGCCAGCAGCCCCAACCCCGGGACTAGCGGGTCACCCCTACCCTTC.

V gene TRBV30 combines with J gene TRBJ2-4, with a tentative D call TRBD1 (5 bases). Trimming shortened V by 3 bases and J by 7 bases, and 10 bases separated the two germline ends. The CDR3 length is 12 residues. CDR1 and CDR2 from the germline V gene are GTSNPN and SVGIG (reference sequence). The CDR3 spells CAWRGAENIQYF. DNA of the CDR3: TGTGCCTGGAGAGGGGCGGAGAACATTCAGTACTTC. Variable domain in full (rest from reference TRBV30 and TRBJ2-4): SQTIHQWPATLVQPVGSPLSLECTVEGTSNPNLYWYRQAAGRGLQLLFYSVGIGQISSEVPQNLSASRPQDRQFILSSKKLLLSDSGFYLCAWRGAENIQYFGAGTRLSVL.

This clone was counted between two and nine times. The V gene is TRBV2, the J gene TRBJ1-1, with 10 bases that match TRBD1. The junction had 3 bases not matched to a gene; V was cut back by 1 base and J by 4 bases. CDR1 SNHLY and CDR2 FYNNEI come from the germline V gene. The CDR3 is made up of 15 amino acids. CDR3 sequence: CASSEGGTGATEAFF. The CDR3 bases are TGTGCCAGCAGTGAAGGGGGGACAGGGGCCACTGAAGCTTTCTTT.

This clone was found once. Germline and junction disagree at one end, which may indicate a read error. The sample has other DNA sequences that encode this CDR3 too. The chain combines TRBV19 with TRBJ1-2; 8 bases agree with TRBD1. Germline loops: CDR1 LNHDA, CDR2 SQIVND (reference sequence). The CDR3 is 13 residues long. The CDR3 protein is CASSMTGVDGYTF. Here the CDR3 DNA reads TGCGCCAGTAGTATGACAGGGGTAGATGGCTACACCTTC.

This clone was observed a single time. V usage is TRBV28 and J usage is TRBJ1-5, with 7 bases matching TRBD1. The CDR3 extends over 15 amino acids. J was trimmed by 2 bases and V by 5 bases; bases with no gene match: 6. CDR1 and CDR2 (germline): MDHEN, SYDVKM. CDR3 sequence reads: CASSGQADGNQPQHF. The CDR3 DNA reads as TGTGCCAGCAGTGGACAGGCGGACGGCAATCAGCCCCAGCATTTT.

The CDR3, as DNA: TGTGCCAGCACCGAACAGGGGGCGCGGGGCTACACCTTC. It specifies CASTEQGARGYTF. The chain combines TRBV6-5 with TRBJ1-2; TRBD1 matches at 9 bases. This CDR3 spans 13 amino acids. Germline values: CDR1 MNHEY, CDR2 SVGAGI. V shed 7 bases and J 8 bases; nucleotides not matched to a gene: 8.